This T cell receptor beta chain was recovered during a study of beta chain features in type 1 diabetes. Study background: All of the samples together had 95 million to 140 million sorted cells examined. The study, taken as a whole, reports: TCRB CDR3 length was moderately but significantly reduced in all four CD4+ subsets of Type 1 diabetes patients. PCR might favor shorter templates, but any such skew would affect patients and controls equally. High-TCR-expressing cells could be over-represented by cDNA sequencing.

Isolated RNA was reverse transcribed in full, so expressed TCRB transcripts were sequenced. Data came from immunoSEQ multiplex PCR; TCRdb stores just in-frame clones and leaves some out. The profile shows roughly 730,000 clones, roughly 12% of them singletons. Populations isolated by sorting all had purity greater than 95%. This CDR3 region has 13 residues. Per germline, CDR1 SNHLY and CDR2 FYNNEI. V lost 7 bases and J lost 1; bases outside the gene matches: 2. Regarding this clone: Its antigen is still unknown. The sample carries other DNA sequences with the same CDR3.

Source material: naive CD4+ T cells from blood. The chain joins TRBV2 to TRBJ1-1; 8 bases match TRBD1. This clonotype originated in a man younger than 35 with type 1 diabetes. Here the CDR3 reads CASTGTGNTEAFF. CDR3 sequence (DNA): TGTGCCAGCACTGGGACAGGGAACACTGAAGCTTTCTTT.